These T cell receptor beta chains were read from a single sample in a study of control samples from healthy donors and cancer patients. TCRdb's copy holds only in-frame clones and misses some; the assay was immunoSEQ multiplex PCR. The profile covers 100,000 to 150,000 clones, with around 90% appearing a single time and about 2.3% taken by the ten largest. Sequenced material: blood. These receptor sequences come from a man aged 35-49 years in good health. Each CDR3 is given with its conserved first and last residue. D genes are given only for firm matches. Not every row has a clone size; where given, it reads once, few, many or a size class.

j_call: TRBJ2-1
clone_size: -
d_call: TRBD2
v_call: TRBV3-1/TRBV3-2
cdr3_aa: CASTGISGGANEQFF
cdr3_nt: TGTGCCAGCACCGGCATTAGCGGGGGGGCCAATGAGCAGTTCTTC

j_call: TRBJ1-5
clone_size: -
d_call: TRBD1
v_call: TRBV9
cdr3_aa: CASSVTGDQPQHF
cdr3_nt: TGTGCCAGCAGCGTAACAGGGGATCAGCCCCAGCATTTT

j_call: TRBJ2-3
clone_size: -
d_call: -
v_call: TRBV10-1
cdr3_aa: CASSEGAVTDTQYF
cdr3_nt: TGCGCCAGCAGTGAAGGTGCAGTCACAGATACGCAGTATTTT

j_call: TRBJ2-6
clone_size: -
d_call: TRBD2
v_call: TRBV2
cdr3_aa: CASSGLAGGPAGANVLTF
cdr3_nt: TGTGCCAGCAGTGGACTAGCGGGGGGGCCGGCTGGGGCCAACGTCCTGACTTTC

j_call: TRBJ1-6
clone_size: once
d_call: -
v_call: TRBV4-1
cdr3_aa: CASSQVANSPLHF
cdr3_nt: TGCGCCAGCAGCCAAGTCGCTAATTCACCCCTCCACTTT

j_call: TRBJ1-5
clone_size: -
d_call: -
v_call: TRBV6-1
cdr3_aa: CASSENLSGFGNQPQHF
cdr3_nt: TGTGCCAGCAGTGAAAACTTGTCGGGTTTTGGCAATCAGCCCCAGCATTTT

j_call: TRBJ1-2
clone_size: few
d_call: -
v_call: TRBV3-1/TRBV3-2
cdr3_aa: CASSPHAKQGVGGYTF
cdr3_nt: TGTGCCAGCAGCCCTCATGCAAAACAGGGAGTAGGTGGCTACACCTTC

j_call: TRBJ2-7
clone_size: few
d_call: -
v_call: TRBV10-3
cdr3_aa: CAIRPGPAYEQYF
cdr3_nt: TGTGCCATCAGACCGGGACCAGCCTACGAGCAGTACTTC

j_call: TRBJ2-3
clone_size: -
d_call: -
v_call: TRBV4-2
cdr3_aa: CASSQDAGDNTDTQYF
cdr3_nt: TGTGCCAGCAGCCAAGATGCGGGGGACAACACAGATACGCAGTATTTT

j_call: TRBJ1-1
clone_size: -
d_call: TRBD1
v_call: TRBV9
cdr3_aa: CASSVTGGNTEAFF
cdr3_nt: TGTGCCAGCAGCGTAACAGGGGGTAACACTGAAGCTTTCTTT

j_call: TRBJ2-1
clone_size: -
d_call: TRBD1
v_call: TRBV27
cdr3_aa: CASRQQGEQFF
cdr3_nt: TGTGCCAGTCGCCAACAGGGGGAGCAGTTCTTC

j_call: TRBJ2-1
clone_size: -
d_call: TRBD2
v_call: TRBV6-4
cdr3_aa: CASRILAGGVDEQFF
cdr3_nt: TGTGCCAGCAGAATTCTAGCGGGGGGCGTCGATGAGCAGTTCTTC

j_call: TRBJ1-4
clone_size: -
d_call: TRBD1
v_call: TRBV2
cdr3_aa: CASSGDRGGNEKLFF
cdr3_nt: TGTGCCAGCAGCGGGGACAGGGGTGGGAATGAAAAACTGTTTTTT

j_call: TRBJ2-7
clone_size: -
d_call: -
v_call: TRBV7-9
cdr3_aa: CASSYFILGESHEQYF
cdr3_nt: TGTGCCAGCAGCTATTTTATTTTGGGGGAATCCCACGAGCAGTACTTC

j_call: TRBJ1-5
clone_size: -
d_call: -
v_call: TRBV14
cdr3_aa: CASSQDGYQPQHF
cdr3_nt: TGTGCCAGCAGCCAAGATGGGTATCAGCCCCAGCATTTT

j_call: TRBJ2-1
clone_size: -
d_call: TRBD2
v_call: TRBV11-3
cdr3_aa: CASSLRAGGPDEQFF
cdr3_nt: TGTGCCAGCAGCTTACGGGCGGGGGGGCCAGATGAGCAGTTCTTC

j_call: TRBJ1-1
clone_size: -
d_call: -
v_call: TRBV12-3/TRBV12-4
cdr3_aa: CASSLEGTRRAFF
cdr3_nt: TGTGCCAGCAGTTTGGAAGGGACTCGGCGAGCTTTCTTT

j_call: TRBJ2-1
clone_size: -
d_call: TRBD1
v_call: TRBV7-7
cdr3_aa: CASSPTGVSNEQFF
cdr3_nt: TGTGCTAGCAGCCCTACAGGGGTCAGCAATGAGCAGTTCTTC

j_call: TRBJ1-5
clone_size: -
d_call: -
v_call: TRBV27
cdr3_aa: CASSPKWGRGNQPQHF
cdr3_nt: TGTGCCAGCAGCCCTAAGTGGGGCAGGGGCAATCAGCCCCAGCATTTT

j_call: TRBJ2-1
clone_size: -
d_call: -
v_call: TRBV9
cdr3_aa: CASSVGQSNEQFF
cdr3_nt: TGTGCCAGCAGCGTAGGACAGAGCAATGAGCAGTTCTTC

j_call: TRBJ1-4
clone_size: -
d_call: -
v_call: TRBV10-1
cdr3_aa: CASNPRGGRLFF
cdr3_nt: TGCGCCAGCAATCCAAGGGGGGGCAGACTGTTTTTT

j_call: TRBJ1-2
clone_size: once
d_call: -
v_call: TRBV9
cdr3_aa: CASSVAAANYGYTF
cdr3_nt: TGTGCCAGCAGCGTAGCAGCGGCCAACTATGGCTACACCTTC

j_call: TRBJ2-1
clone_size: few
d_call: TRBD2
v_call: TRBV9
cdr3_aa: CASSKGGATSNEQFF
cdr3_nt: TGTGCCAGCAGTAAGGGAGGGGCAACGAGCAATGAGCAGTTCTTC

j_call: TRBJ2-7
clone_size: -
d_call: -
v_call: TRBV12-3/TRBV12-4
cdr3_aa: CASTDRLTYEQYF
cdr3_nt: TGTGCCAGCACAGACAGGCTAACCTACGAGCAGTACTTC

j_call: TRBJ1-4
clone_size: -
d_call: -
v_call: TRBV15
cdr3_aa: CATSSRKDLEKLFF
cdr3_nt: TGTGCCACCAGCAGTCGGAAAGACTTGGAAAAACTGTTTTTT

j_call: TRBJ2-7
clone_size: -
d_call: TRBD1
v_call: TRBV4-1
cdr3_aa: CASSRAGTGDYEQYF
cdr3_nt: TGCGCCAGCAGCCGGGCCGGGACAGGGGACTACGAGCAGTACTTC

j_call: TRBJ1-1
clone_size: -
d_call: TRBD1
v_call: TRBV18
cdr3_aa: CASSSIGQVTEAFF
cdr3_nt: TGTGCCAGCTCATCGATCGGACAGGTGACTGAAGCTTTCTTT

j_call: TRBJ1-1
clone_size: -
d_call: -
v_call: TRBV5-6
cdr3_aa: CASSLFGSENTEAFF
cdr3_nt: TGTGCCAGCAGCTTGTTTGGGTCAGAGAACACTGAAGCTTTCTTT

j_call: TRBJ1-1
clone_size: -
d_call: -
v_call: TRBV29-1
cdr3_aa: CSALTGVTFF
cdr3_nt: TGCAGCGCCTTAACTGGGGTAACTTTCTTT

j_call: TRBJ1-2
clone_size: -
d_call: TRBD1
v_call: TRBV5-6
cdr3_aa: CASSLRGQGASRVYGYTF
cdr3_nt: TGTGCCAGCAGCTTGAGGGGACAGGGGGCGAGTCGGGTCTATGGCTACACCTTC

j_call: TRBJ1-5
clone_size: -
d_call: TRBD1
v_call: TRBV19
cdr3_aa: CASRAQGNQPQHF
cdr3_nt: TGTGCCAGTAGGGCACAGGGGAACCAGCCCCAGCATTTT

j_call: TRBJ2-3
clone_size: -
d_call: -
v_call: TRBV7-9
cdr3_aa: CASSFLRGDSYTQYF
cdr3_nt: TGTGCCAGCAGCTTCTTGAGGGGGGACTCGTATACGCAGTATTTT

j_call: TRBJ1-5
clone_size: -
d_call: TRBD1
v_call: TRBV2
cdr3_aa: CASSGTQGYQPQHF
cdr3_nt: TGTGCCAGCAGTGGAACACAGGGGTACCAGCCCCAGCATTTT

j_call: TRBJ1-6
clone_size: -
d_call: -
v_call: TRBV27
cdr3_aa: CASSFGSNSPLHF
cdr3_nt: TGTGCCAGCAGTTTTGGGTCTAATTCACCCCTCCACTTT

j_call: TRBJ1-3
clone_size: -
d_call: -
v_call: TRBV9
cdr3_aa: CASSGPSGNTIYF
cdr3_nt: TGTGCCAGCAGCGGACCTTCTGGAAACACCATATATTTT

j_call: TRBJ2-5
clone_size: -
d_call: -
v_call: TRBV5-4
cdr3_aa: CASSTTRETQYF
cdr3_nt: TGTGCCAGCAGTACCACTCGGGAGACCCAGTACTTC

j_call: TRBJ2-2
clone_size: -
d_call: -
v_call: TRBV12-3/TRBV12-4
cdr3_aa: CATRKNTGELFF
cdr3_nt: TGTGCCACCCGAAAGAACACCGGGGAGCTGTTTTTT

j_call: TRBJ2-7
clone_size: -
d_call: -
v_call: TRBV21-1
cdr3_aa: CASSKPDPYEQYF
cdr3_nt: TGTGCCAGCAGCAAACCCGACCCGTACGAGCAGTACTTC

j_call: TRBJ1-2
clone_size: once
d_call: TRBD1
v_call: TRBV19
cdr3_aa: CASSRDSFYGYTF
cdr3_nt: TGTGCCAGTAGTCGGGACAGCTTCTATGGCTACACCTTC

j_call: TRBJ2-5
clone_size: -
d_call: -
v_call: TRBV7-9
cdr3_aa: CASSTVIQGTQYF
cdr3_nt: TGTGCCAGCAGCACCGTGATTCAGGGGACCCAGTACTTC

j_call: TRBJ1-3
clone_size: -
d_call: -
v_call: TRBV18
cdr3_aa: CASSPPGVTIYF
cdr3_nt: TGTGCCAGCTCACCGCCCGGGGTCACCATATATTTT

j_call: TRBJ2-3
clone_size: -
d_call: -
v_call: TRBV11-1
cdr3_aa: CASSLDRGRAQYF
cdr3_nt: TGTGCCAGCAGCTTAGATAGGGGGAGGGCGCAGTATTTT

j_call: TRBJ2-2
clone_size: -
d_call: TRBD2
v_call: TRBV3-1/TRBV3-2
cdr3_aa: CASSPTGGGTGELFF
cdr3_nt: TGTGCCAGCAGCCCCACGGGGGGGGGCACCGGGGAGCTGTTTTTT

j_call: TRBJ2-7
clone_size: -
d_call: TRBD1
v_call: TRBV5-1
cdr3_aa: CASSSGQGAYEQYF
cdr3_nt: TGCGCCAGCAGCTCGGGACAGGGGGCGTACGAGCAGTACTTC

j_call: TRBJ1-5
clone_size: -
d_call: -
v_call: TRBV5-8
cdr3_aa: CASTRRLMGRQPQHF
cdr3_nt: TGTGCCAGCACCCGTCGTTTAATGGGGCGTCAGCCCCAGCATTTT